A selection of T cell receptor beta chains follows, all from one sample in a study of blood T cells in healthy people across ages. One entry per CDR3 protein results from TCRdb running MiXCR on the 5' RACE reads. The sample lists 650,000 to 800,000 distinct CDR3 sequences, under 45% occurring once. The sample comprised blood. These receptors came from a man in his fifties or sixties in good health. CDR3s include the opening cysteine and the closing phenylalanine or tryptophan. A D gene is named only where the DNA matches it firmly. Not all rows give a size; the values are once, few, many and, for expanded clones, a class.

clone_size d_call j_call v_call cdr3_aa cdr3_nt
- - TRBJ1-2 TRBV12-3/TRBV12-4 CASTQGTNYGYTF TGTGCCAGCACCCAGGGGACTAACTATGGCTACACCTTC
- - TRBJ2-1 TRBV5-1 CASSTGGGSYNEQFF TGCGCCAGCAGCACCGGAGGAGGTTCCTACAATGAGCAGTTCTTC
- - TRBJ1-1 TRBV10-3 CAISELATEAFF TGTGCCATCAGTGAACTTGCCACTGAAGCTTTCTTT
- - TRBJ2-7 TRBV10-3 CAISESQDSYEQYF TGTGCCATCAGTGAGTCCCAGGACAGCTACGAGCAGTACTTC
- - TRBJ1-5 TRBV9 CASSAMGGNQPQHF TGTGCCAGCAGCGCAATGGGGGGCAATCAGCCCCAGCATTTT
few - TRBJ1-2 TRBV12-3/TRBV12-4 CASSTSDRANYGYTF -
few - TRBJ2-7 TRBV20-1 CSASGIGYEQYF TGCAGTGCTAGCGGAATTGGCTACGAGCAGTACTTC
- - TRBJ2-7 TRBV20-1 CSARDQARPLLAQYF TGCAGTGCTAGAGATCAAGCGCGTCCCCTTTTGGCCCAGTACTTC
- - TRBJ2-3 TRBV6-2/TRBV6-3 CASSYSHGTDTQYF TGTGCCAGCAGTTACTCACACGGCACAGATACGCAGTATTTT
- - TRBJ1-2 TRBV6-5 CASSYSGVAGDGYTF TGTGCCAGCAGTTACTCCGGCGTGGCAGGCGATGGCTACACCTTC
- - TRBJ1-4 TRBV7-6 CASSLGALNERLFF TGTGCCAGCAGCCTAGGGGCCCTCAATGAAAGACTGTTTTTT